One and the same sample provided the 17 T cell receptor beta chains below, sequenced in a study of CD4 T cells in relation to SARS-CoV-2 and coronaviruses. TCRdb's copy holds only in-frame clones and misses some; the assay was immunoSEQ multiplex PCR. This sample has roughly 24,000 clones, with around 77% found just once. Their antigens are not known. Unexposed donor CD4+ T cells date from about 2011-2018, before the COVID-19 pandemic. Isolation of CD4+ T cells took place after less than twelve days in culture. The source material was CD4+ T cells from PBMCs, cultured in vitro. The receptors come from a human donor in good health.

By sample share, this clone is medium-sized. The chain has TRBV11-1 and TRBJ2-1, with 7 bases identical to TRBD1. Losses at the gene ends were 5 bases for V and 7 bases for J; bases not matched to a gene: 2. There are 12 residues in the CDR3. The germline V gene has CDR1 SGHAT and CDR2 FQDESV (reference sequence). CDR3 sequence: CASSLTGNEQFF. The CDR3 DNA reads as TGTGCCAGCAGCCTGACAGGGAATGAGCAGTTCTTC.

V gene TRBV6-5 combines with J gene TRBJ2-5; 8 bases fit TRBD2. CDR3 length: 16 residues. The V segment lost 0 bases and the J segment 5 bases; nucleotides outside the gene matches: 8. Germline assignment: CDR1 MNHEY and CDR2 SVGAGI. The CDR3 loop reads CASSYSAGGRGETQYF. The CDR3 coding sequence is TGTGCCAGCAGTTACTCCGCGGGAGGACGGGGGGAGACCCAGTACTTC.

The V gene is TRBV27, the J gene TRBJ2-5; possibly TRBD1 or TRBD2 for D (5 bases each). Trimming pared 3 bases from V and 4 bases from J, leaving 9 bases between. This CDR3 region has 13 residues. Germline loops: CDR1 MNHEY, CDR2 SMNVEV (reference sequence). CDR3 in DNA: TGTGCCAGCAGTTTGTCGGGGCGAGAGACCCAGTACTTC. Its translation: CASSLSGRETQYF.

This clone was found a few times. The rearrangement links TRBV7-9 to TRBJ2-7; 11 bases map to TRBD2. Germline V CDR1 and CDR2: SEHNR, FQNEAQ (reference sequence). The CDR3 contains 15 residues. V lost 1 base to trimming and J lost 6 bases; unmatched junction nucleotides: 5. The CDR3 here is CASSLGLAGIGEQYF. As DNA, the CDR3 is TGTGCCAGCAGCTTAGGACTAGCGGGAATTGGCGAGCAGTACTTC.

The chain carries TRBV27 and TRBJ2-7; D possibly corresponds to TRBD1 (6 bases). Trimming cost V 4 bases and J 0 bases, with 16 bases left between them. Germline CDR1 reads MNHEY; CDR2 reads SMNVEV (reference sequence). The CDR3 has 16 amino acids. The CDR3: CASSWGPNPSSYEQYF. DNA of the CDR3: TGTGCCAGCAGTTGGGGGCCGAACCCGAGCTCCTACGAGCAGTACTTC.

The chain joins TRBV5-4 to TRBJ1-1; TRBD1 might be the D (6 bases). The CDR3 extends over 13 amino acids. The germline CDR1 and CDR2 sequences are SGHNT and YYREEE (reference sequence). The ends were cut back, 10 bases at V and 0 bases at J, with 13 bases in the middle. CDR3 sequence reads: CAGTLGMNTEAFF. The CDR3 DNA sequence: TGTGCCGGGACACTTGGCATGAACACTGAAGCTTTCTTT.

This clone appeared a few times. The V gene is TRBV6-5, the J gene TRBJ1-6; D gene ambiguous. Trimming cost V 9 bases and J 5 bases, with 11 bases left between them. The CDR3 is 13 residues long. Germline-derived CDR1 and CDR2 are MNHEY and SVGAGI. CDR3 bases: TGTGCCAGTGAGGGAGCTCATAATTCACCCCTCCACTTT. This gives the protein CASEGAHNSPLHF.

This clone has just a few counts. The rearrangement links TRBV7-8 to TRBJ1-4; D gene uncertain. CDR3 length: 15 amino acids. Trimming stripped 2 bases from V and 4 bases from J, with 11 bases between. In germline, CDR1 is SGHVS, CDR2 FQNEAQ. CDR3 amino acids: CASSLLAGNNEKLFF. The DNA of the CDR3 is TGTGCCAGCAGCTTATTAGCGGGGAATAATGAAAAACTGTTTTTT.

The chain uses TRBV5-1 and TRBJ2-7; 8 bases fit TRBD1. V shed 3 bases and J 6 bases; nucleotides not matched to a gene: 11. CDR1 and CDR2 from the germline V gene are SGHRS and YFSETQ. The CDR3 sequence is 15 residues long. The CDR3 sequence: CASSSGQGPSGEQYF. The CDR3 nucleotides are TGCGCCAGCAGCTCCGGACAGGGCCCATCCGGCGAGCAGTACTTC.

V usage is TRBV28 and J usage is TRBJ2-7; D perhaps matches TRBD1 (5 bases). CDR3 size: 13 residues. Germline loops: CDR1 MDHEN, CDR2 SYDVKM. V lost 7 bases, J lost 3 bases, and 13 bases lay in between. CDR3 DNA: TGTGCCAGCATCCTTAGGGGCAGCTACGAGCAGTACTTC. This encodes CASILRGSYEQYF. The complete variable domain, with remaining parts taken from reference TRBV28 and TRBJ2-7, reads DVKVTQSSRYLVKRTGEKVFLECVQDMDHENMFWYRQDPGLGLRLIYFSYDVKMKEKGDIPEGYSVSREKKERFSLILESASTNQTSMYLCASILRGSYEQYFGPGTRLTVT.

V gene TRBV4-1 combines with J gene TRBJ2-7, with 7 bases identical to TRBD1. This CDR3 has 13 amino acids. V shed 5 bases, J shed 5 bases, and the junction held 6 bases outside the gene matches. From germline, CDR1 is MGHRA and CDR2 YSYEKL. CDR3 residues: CASSIDRVDEQYF. The CDR3, as DNA: TGCGCCAGCAGCATTGACAGGGTGGACGAGCAGTACTTC.

This chain uses TRBV28 with TRBJ1-5, with TRBD1 as a possible D gene (5 bases). The CDR3 sequence is 14 residues long. The germline V gene encodes CDR1 MDHEN and CDR2 SYDVKM. In nucleotides, the CDR3 is TGTGCTTGTACCGGGGCCCCCACGAATCAGCCCCAGCATTTT. Translating gives CACTGAPTNQPQHF.

V and J are TRBV28 and TRBJ1-5; the D is unclear. The CDR3 runs 16 residues. Germline lookup yields CDR1 MDHEN and CDR2 SYDVKM. V lost 1 base to trimming and J lost 1 base, with 11 bases between them. The CDR3 bases are TGTGCCAGCAGTTTATACACGGACGGCAGCAATCAGCCCCAGCATTTT. It yields the protein CASSLYTDGSNQPQHF.

J is TRBJ2-7 and V is TRBV3-1 (or the pseudogene TRBV3-2), with D perhaps matching TRBD2 (6 bases). V was pared by 3 bases and J by 5 bases, with 11 bases between. Looked up from germline, CDR1 is LGHDT and CDR2 is YNNKEL (reference sequence). CDR3 length equals 13 residues. The DNA of the CDR3 is TGTGCCAGCAGCCAGCACCTAGCGAACGAGCAGTACTTC. Protein sequence: CASSQHLANEQYF.

The V and J genes are TRBV18 and TRBJ2-5; no reliable D call. V was trimmed by 3 bases and J by 5 bases, leaving 7 bases between them. Germline loops: CDR1 KGHSH, CDR2 LQKENI. The CDR3 is made up of 12 amino acids. CDR3 nucleotides: TGTGCCAGCTCACCCGATCATGAGACCCAGTACTTC. This codes for CASSPDHETQYF.

The chain links TRBV6-5 to TRBJ2-5; TRBD1 is a possible D gene (5 bases). Deletions cut 2 bases from V and 5 bases from J, with 12 bases between. The CDR3 extends over 14 amino acids. Germline V gene data show CDR1 as MNHEY and CDR2 as SVGAGI. This chain's CDR3 is CASSYRGGGETQYF. CDR3 nucleotide sequence: TGTGCCAGCAGTTACAGGGGTGGTGGGGAGACCCAGTACTTC.

The gene calls are TRBV5-6 and TRBJ2-7, with 9 bases fitting TRBD2. Trimming cost V 3 bases and J 3 bases; bases outside gene matches: 7. The CDR3 runs 15 residues. Germline CDR1 and CDR2: SGHDT and YYEEEE. CDR3 sequence (DNA): TGTGCCAGCAGCTCAAGGACTAGCGTAAACTACGAGCAGTACTTC. Translated, it gives CASSSRTSVNYEQYF.